This T cell receptor beta chain emerged from a study of blood T cell repertoires in COVID-19 (dated by TCRdb to 2018 to 2020). General notes on the study: Samples covering the acute and convalescent phases of COVID-19 were provided by collaborators in the United States, Italy and Spain. HLA class I and class II types, where available, came from metadata supplied by the sample provider rather than from assay-based typing. The samples were drawn from two sources: the first 160 participants of the ongoing ImmuneRACE study, and about 1,300 subjects contributed by 6 global collaborators. Subjects who had been exposed to COVID-19, were actively infected with it, or had recovered from it provided the deeply sampled blood TCRbeta repertoires that made up the dataset. Sample metadata almost always included a de-identified subject ID, COVID-19 status, age in years and sex. A freely available public database, intended as a resource for researchers studying the immune response to SARS-CoV-2, is where the repertoires were released. The material from the prospective study consisted of cDNA or gDNA derived from T cells, B-cell-depleted T cells, or PBMCs. Results the study describes overall, beyond this receptor: Clinical and demographic metadata were provided uncurated, with the amount varying by source and participant.

Trimming removed 4 bases from V and 9 bases from J; the gene matches leave 17 bases unexplained. CDR1 and CDR2 are drawn from the germline V gene (reference sequence): LGHDT, YNNKEL. Including the terminal cysteine and phenylalanine, the CDR3 comprises 17 residues. The kept DNA is CDR3 alone, 51 bases in frame from the first base. TCRbeta CDR3 regions were amplified from genomic DNA using the immunoSEQ Assay, a bias-controlled multiplex PCR. The authors' analysis ran thus. Within the assay, amplification of reference gene primers was used to estimate how many nucleated cells each sample contained. Sequence reads were collapsed and filtered to measure the absolute abundance of every unique TCRbeta CDR3 rearrangement. For each sample, productive Simpson clonality was calculated as the square root of Simpson's diversity index over productive rearrangements. TCRdb stores this immuneACCESS table with in-frame sequences only. Part of the clones is absent; in the studies checked, under half of the shortfall reflects unresolved V genes, and no reason is known for the rest. From that table come the V and J calls and clone size; the DNA was used to work out D and trimming. Counted in this sample were roughly 160,000 clones; around nine tenths of them appeared once. Under 13% of the sample is in the top ten clones.

On this clone: Its antigen is unknown. Qualities for individual bases were not recorded, and no much larger clone is one base off.

One collaborating source in Seattle enrolled patients during active infection and followed them longitudinally through the course of disease. Whole blood was collected in K2EDTA tubes by collaborating institutions according to the institutions' own protocols. For TCRbeta analysis, collaborator samples were shipped as frozen whole blood, as isolated PBMCs, or as DNA extracted from either sample type. Material for sequencing was peripheral blood. The chain uses TRBV3-1 (or the pseudogene TRBV3-2) and TRBJ2-1, with 8 junctional bases fitting TRBD2. The clonotype comes from a woman aged 70 to 79 with COVID-19, enrolled during active disease. At the DNA level, the sequence is TGTGCCAGCAGCCCGGGACTAGGGGTCCCCGGTCGGGGTGAGCAGTTCTTC. It translates to CASSPGLGVPGRGEQFF.